This T cell receptor beta chain originates from a study of blood T cell repertoires in COVID-19. Repertoires were generated with immunoSEQ multiplex PCR, while TCRdb's copy carries only in-frame clones and drops some. The data contain about 200,000 clones, about 87% of them singletons. Sequences were obtained from peripheral blood. This clonotype was sampled from a man in his 60s with acute or convalescent COVID-19.

Here the CDR3 reads CASSVDPGLAVQETQYF. The DNA of the CDR3 is TGTGCCAGCAGCGTAGACCCGGGACTAGCGGTACAAGAGACCCAGTACTTC. The chain has TRBV9 and TRBJ2-5; 11 nucleotides agree with TRBD2. The CDR3 has 17 residues. The V gene end was trimmed by 0 bases and the J gene end by 2 bases; junction bases not matched to a gene: 6. CDR1 and CDR2 (germline): SGDLS, YYNGEE. The full variable domain, rest sourced from reference TRBV9 and TRBJ2-5, is DSGVTQTPKHLITATGQRVTLRCSPRSGDLSVYWYQQSLDQGLQFLIQYYNGEERAKGNILERFSAQQFPDLHSELNLSSLELGDSALYFCASSVDPGLAVQETQYFGPGTRLLVL.